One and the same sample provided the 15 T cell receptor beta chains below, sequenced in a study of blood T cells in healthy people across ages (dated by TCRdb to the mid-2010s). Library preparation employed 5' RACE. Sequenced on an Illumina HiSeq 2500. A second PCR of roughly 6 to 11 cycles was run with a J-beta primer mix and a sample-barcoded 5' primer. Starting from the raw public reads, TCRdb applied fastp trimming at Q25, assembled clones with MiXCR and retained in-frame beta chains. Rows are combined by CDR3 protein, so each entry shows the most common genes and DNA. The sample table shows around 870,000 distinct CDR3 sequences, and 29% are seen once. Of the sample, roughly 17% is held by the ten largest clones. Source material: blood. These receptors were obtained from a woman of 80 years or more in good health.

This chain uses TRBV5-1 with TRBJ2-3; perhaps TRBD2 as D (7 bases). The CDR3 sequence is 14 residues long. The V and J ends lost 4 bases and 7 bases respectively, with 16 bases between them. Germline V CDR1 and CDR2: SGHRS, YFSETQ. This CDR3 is CASSVAGAKNTQYF. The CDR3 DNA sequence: TGCGCCAGCAGCGTTGCGGGGGCTAAGAATACGCAGTATTTT.

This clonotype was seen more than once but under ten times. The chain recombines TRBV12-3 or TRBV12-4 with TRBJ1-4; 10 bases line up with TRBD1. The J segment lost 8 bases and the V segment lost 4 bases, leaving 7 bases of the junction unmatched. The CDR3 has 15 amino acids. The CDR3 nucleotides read TGTGCCAGCAGTTACCGGGACAGGGGTGGAGAAAAACTGTTTTTT. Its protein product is CASSYRDRGGEKLFF.

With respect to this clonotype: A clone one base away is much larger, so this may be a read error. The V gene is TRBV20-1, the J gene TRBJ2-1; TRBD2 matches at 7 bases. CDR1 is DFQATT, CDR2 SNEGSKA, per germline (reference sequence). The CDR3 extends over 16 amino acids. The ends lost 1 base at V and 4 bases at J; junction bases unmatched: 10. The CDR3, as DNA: TGCAGTGCTAGAGCCCCTCGAGCGGGGCCTTACAATGAGCAGTTCTTC. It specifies CSARAPRAGPYNEQFF.

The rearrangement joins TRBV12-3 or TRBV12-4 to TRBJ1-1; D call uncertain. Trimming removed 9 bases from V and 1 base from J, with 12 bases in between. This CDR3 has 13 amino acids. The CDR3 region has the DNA TGTGCCAGTACCCTGGGGTCGAACACTGAAGCTTTCTTT. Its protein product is CASTLGSNTEAFF.

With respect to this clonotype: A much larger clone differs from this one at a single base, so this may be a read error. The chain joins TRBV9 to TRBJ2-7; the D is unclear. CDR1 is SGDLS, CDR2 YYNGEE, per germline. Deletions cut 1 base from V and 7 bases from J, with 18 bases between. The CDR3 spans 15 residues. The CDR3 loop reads CASSVRAVAYNEQYF. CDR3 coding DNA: TGTGCCAGCAGCGTAAGGGCAGTAGCCTACAATGAGCAGTACTTC.

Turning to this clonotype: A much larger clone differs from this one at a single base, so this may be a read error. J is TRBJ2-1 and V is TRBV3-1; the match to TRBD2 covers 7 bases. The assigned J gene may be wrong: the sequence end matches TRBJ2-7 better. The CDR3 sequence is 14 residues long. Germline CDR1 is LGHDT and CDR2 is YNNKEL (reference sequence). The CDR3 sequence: CASSQAVTSNEQYF. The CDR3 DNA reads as TGTGCCAGCAGCCAAGCAGTGACTAGCAATGAGCAGTACTTC.

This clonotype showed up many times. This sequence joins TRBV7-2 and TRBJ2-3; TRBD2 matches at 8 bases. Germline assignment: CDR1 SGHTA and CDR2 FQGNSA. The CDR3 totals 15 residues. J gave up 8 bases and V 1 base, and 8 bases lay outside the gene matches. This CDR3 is CASSLGGSGERTQYF. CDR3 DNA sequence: TGTGCCAGCAGCTTAGGCGGTAGCGGGGAGCGTACGCAGTATTTT. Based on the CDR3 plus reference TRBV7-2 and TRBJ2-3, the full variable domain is GAGVSQSPSNKVTEKGKDVELRCDPISGHTALYWYRQSLGQGLEFLIYFQGNSAPDKSGLPSDRFSAERTGGSVSTLTIQRTQQEDSAVYLCASSLGGSGERTQYFGPGTRLTVL.

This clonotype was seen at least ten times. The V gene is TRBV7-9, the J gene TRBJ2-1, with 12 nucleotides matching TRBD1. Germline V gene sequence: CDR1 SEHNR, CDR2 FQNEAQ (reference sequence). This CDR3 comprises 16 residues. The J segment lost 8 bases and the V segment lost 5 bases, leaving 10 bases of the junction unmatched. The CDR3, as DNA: TGTGCCAGCAGCGGCGGGACAGGGGGCCTTGACTATGAGCAGTTCTTC. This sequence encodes CASSGGTGGLDYEQFF.

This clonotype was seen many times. CDR3: CASSEQRGYNEQFF. The CDR3 bases are TGTGCCAGCAGTGAACAACGGGGCTACAATGAGCAGTTCTTC. This rearrangement joins TRBV2 to TRBJ2-1, with D perhaps TRBD2 (5 bases). Germline CDR1 and CDR2: SNHLY and FYNNEI. V was cut by 2 bases and J by 3 bases, with 8 bases left in between. This CDR3 has 14 amino acids.

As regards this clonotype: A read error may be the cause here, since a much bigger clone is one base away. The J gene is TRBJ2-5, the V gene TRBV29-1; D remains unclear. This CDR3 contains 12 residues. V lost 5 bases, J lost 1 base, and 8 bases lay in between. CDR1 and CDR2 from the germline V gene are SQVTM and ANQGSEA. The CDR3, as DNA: TGCAGCGTTTGGGCTTCCCAAGAGACCCAGTACTTC. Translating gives CSVWASQETQYF.

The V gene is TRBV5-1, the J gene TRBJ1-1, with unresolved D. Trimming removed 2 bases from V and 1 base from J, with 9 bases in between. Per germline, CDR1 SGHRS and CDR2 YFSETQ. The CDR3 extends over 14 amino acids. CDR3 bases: TGCGCCAGCAGCTTAAGCACTACGAACACTGAAGCTTTCTTT. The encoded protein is CASSLSTTNTEAFF.

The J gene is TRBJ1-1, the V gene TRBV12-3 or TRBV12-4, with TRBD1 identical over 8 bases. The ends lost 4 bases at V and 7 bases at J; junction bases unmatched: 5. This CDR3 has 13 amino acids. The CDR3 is CASSSGGALEAFF. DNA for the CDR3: TGTGCCAGCAGTTCAGGGGGCGCCCTTGAAGCTTTCTTT.

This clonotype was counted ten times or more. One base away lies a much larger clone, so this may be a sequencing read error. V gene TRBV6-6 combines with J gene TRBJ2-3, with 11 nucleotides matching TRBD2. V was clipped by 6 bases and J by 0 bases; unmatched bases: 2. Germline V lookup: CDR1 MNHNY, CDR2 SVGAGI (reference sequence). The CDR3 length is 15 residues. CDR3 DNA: TGTGCCAGCAGAAGACTAGCGGGGAGCACAGATACGCAGTATTTT. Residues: CASRRLAGSTDTQYF.

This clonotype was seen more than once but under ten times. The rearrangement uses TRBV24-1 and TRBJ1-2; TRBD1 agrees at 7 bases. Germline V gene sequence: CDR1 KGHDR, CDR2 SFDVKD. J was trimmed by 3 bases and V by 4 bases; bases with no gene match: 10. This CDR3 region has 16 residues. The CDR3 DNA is TGTGCCACCAGTGAAACTGGCAGGGGGTTTGACTATGGCTACACCTTC. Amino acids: CATSETGRGFDYGYTF.

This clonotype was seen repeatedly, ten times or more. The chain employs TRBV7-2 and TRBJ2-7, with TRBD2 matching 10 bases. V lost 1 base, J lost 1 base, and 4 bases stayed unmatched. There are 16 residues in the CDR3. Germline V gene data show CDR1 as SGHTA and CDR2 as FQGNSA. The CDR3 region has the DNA TGTGCCAGCAGCTTAGGGCTAGCGGGGGATTCCTACGAGCAGTACTTC. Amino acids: CASSLGLAGDSYEQYF.